Following are 11 T cell receptor beta chains from one sample sequenced in a study of blood T cell repertoires in COVID-19. Clones were sequenced by immunoSEQ multiplex PCR, and TCRdb holds only the in-frame ones, with some missing. In the table there are 350,000 to 450,000 clones, just over 90% of which are singletons. The sequenced sample consisted of PBMCs or T cells enriched from blood (not recorded which). The origin of the receptors is a middle-aged woman who had been exposed to COVID-19.

This clone turned up a few times. The rearrangement uses TRBV20-1 and TRBJ2-3; D call uncertain. Trimming removed 6 bases at V and 7 bases at J, with 11 bases between. Per the germline V gene, CDR1 is DFQATT and CDR2 is SNEGSKA (reference sequence). The CDR3 length is 11 residues. The CDR3 sequence: CSAPKEYTQYF. The CDR3 DNA reads as TGCAGTGCCCCGAAGGAGTATACGCAGTATTTT.

V and J are TRBV28 and TRBJ1-2; 9 nucleotides match TRBD1. Germline CDR1 is MDHEN and CDR2 is SYDVKM. This CDR3 has 15 amino acids. V shed 5 bases, J shed 4 bases, and the junction held 8 bases outside the gene matches. The CDR3 here is CASSTPGTGSYGYTF. CDR3 bases: TGTGCCAGCAGTACCCCGGGGACAGGGAGCTATGGCTACACCTTC.

This clone occurred once. The chain uses TRBV29-1 and TRBJ2-1; D might be TRBD2 (5 bases). Germline V lookup: CDR1 SQVTM, CDR2 ANQGSEA. The CDR3 runs 13 residues. V dropped 5 bases and J dropped 4 bases, with 12 bases sitting between them. CDR3 amino acids: CSVRTFTYNEQFF. The DNA of the CDR3 is TGCAGCGTTCGGACTTTTACGTACAATGAGCAGTTCTTC.

The V and J genes are TRBV5-1 and TRBJ1-4; no reliable D call. The CDR3 sequence is 15 residues long. Germline CDR1 is SGHRS and CDR2 is YFSETQ. Trimming removed 4 bases from V and 3 bases from J, with 13 bases in between. This chain's CDR3 is CASSRLESPNEKLFF. The DNA for the CDR3 is TGCGCCAGCAGCAGGCTAGAAAGTCCTAATGAAAAACTGTTTTTT.

This chain links TRBV12-5 with TRBJ2-3; D is unresolved. Germline V gene lookup returns CDR1 LGHNT and CDR2 FRNRAP. The CDR3 sequence is 14 residues long. Trimming took 3 bases from V and 6 from J, leaving 13 bases between them. The CDR3 coding sequence is TGTGCTAGTGGTTTTGGCCTTCTCCCGGATACGCAGTATTTT. It yields the protein CASGFGLLPDTQYF.

The V call is TRBV5-8, the J call TRBJ1-2; 10 bases map to TRBD1. Germline V gene lookup returns CDR1 SGHTS and CDR2 YDEGEE. The CDR3 sequence is 14 residues long. V lost 3 bases, J lost 8 bases, and 7 bases stayed unmatched. CDR3 in amino acids: CASSSTGGKMGYTF. The CDR3 DNA reads TGTGCCAGCAGCTCGACAGGGGGCAAGATGGGCTACACCTTC.

The chain couples TRBV5-1 to TRBJ1-3; TRBD1 might be the D (5 bases). Germline V gene data show CDR1 as SGHRS and CDR2 as YFSETQ. V gave up 0 bases and J gave up 3 bases, with 10 bases separating them. This CDR3 is 15 amino acids long. The CDR3 here is CASSLAVQGGNTIYF. The CDR3 nucleotides are TGCGCCAGCAGCTTGGCTGTGCAGGGTGGAAACACCATATATTTT.

The chain employs TRBV7-9 and TRBJ2-7, with D possibly TRBD1 on 7 matching bases. This CDR3 spans 16 amino acids. V was shortened by 4 bases and J by 2 bases, with 18 bases between the two germline ends. CDR1 and CDR2 from the germline V gene are SEHNR and FQNEAQ (reference sequence). This chain's CDR3 is CASSSNQGGITYEQYF. CDR3 nucleotides: TGTGCCAGCAGCTCAAATCAGGGGGGAATCACCTACGAGCAGTACTTC.

This chain joins TRBV5-1 and TRBJ1-2; TRBD1 matches 9 bases. V lost 3 bases to trimming and J lost 1 base; unmatched junction nucleotides: 10. There are 17 residues in the CDR3. Germline loops: CDR1 SGHRS, CDR2 YFSETQ. The CDR3 DNA sequence: TGCGCCAGCAGCTGGAGATCGACAGGGGGGGATAACTATGGCTACACCTTC. It encodes CASSWRSTGGDNYGYTF.

The chain has TRBV21-1 and TRBJ2-7; TRBD1 is the table's D call and was not checked against the DNA. TRBV21-1 is assigned pseudogene status. CDR3 length: 16 residues. The CDR3 reads CASSTRDRVPSDEQYF. The CDR3 coding sequence is TGTGCCAGCAGCACCCGGGACAGGGTCCCCTCAGACGAGCAGTACTTC.

This clone came up once. The V call is TRBV30, the J call TRBJ1-5; TRBD1 matches 8 bases. CDR1 is GTSNPN and CDR2 is SVGIG in the germline V gene (reference sequence). The CDR3 contains 14 residues. V lost 2 bases and J lost 6; bases outside the gene matches: 6. The CDR3 bases are TGTGCCTGGAGTCCAGGGGGCTGGAGTCAGCCCCAGCATTTT. The encoded protein is CAWSPGGWSQPQHF. The complete variable domain, with remaining parts taken from reference TRBV30 and TRBJ1-5, reads SQTIHQWPATLVQPVGSPLSLECTVEGTSNPNLYWYRQAAGRGLQLLFYSVGIGQISSEVPQNLSASRPQDRQFILSSKKLLLSDSGFYLCAWSPGGWSQPQHFGDGTRLSIL.